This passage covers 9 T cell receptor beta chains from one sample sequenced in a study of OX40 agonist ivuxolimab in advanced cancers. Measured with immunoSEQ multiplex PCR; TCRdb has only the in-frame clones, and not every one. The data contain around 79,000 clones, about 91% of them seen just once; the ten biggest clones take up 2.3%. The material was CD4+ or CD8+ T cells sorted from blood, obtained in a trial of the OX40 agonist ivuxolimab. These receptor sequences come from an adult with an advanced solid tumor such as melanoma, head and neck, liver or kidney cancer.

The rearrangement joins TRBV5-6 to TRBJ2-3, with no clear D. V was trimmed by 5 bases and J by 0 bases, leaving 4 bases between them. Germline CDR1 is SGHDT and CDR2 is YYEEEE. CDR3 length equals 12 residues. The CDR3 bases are TGTGCCAGCAGGCGGAGCACAGATACGCAGTATTTT. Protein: CASRRSTDTQYF.

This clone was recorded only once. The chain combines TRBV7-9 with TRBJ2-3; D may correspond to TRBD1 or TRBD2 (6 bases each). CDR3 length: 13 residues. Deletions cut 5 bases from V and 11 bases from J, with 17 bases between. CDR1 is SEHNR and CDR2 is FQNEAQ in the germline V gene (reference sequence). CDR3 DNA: TGTGCCAGCAGCCCCTTTGATGGGGGGCGGCAGTATTTT. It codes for CASSPFDGGRQYF.

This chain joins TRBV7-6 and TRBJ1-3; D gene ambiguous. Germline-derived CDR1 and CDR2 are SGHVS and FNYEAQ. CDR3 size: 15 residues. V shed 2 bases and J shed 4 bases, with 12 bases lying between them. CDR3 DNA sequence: TGTGCCAGCAGCTTAATGGCGGGAATCGGAAACACCATATATTTT. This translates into CASSLMAGIGNTIYF.

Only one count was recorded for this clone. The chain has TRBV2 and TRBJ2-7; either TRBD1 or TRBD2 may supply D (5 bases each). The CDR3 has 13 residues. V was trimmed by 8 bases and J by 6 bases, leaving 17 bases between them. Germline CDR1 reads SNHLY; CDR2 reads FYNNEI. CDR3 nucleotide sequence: TGTGCCAGCGGCCGGCAGGGAGCCTCCGAGCAGTACTTC. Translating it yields CASGRQGASEQYF. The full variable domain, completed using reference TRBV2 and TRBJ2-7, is EPEVTQTPSHQVTQMGQEVILRCVPISNHLYFYWYRQILGQKVEFLVSFYNNEISEKSEIFDDQFSVERPDGSNFTLKIRSTKLEDSAMYFCASGRQGASEQYFGPGTRLTVT.

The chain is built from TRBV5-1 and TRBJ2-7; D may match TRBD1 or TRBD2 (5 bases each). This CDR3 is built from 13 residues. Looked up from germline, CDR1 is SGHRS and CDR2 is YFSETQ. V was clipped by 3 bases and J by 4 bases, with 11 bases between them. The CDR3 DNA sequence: TGCGCCAGCAGCTGGGGGTCAGGGTACGAGCAGTACTTC. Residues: CASSWGSGYEQYF.

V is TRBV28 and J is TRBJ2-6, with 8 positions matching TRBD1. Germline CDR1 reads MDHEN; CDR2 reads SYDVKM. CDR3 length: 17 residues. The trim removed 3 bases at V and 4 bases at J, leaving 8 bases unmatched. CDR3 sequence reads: CASSFRAGGTGANVLTF. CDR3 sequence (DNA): TGTGCCAGCAGTTTCAGGGCAGGGGGCACCGGGGCCAACGTCCTGACTTTC.

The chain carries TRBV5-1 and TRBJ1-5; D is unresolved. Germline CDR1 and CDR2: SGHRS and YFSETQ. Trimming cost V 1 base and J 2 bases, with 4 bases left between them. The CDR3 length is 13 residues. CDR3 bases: TGCGCCAGCAGCTTGCAGGGCAATCAGCCCCAGCATTTT. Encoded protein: CASSLQGNQPQHF.

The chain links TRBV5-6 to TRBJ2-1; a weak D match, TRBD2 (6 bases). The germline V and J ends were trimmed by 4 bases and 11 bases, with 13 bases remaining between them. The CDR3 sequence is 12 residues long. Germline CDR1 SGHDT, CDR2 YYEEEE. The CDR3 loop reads CASSVPGTQQFF. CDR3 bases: TGTGCCAGCAGCGTCCCCGGGACTCAGCAGTTCTTC.

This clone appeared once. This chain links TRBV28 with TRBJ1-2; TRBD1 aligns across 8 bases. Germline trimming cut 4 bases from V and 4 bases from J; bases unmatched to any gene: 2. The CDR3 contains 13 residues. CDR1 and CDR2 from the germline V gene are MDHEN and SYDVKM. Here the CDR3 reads CASSWTGLYGYTF. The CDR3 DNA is TGTGCCAGCAGTTGGACAGGGCTCTATGGCTACACCTTC.